One sample yielded the 11 T cell receptor beta chains listed below, sequenced in a study of blood T cell repertoires in COVID-19. Clones were read by immunoSEQ multiplex PCR, and TCRdb kept only the in-frame ones, dropping some. The sample yields 68,000 or so clones, about 80% seen once. Input material: peripheral blood. The source is a human donor in a cohort sampled during active COVID-19.

The rearrangement links TRBV7-9 to TRBJ2-1; TRBD1 is a possible D gene (6 bases). Germline CDR1 is SEHNR and CDR2 is FQNEAQ (reference sequence). This CDR3 has 13 residues. The V end lost 1 base, the J end lost 6 bases, and 7 bases lay between the germline ends. The CDR3 nucleotides read TGTGCCAGCAGCTTAGGACAGGTCAATGAGCAGTTCTTC. Encoded protein: CASSLGQVNEQFF.

This sequence joins TRBV28 and TRBJ2-1, with D possibly being TRBD2 (5 bases). V dropped 7 bases and J dropped 8 bases, with 21 bases sitting between them. The CDR3 consists of 15 residues. Germline CDR1 and CDR2: MDHEN and SYDVKM. The DNA for the CDR3 is TGTGCCAGCACCCGGCGGGTAGACCTACGCGATGAGCAGTTCTTC. This codes for CASTRRVDLRDEQFF.

The gene calls are TRBV6-1 and TRBJ2-7, with 7 bases identical to TRBD2. Germline CDR1 and CDR2: MNHNS and SASEGT. The CDR3 covers 18 residues. After removal of 2 bases from V and 3 bases from J, the junction contained 16 bases not matched to a gene. The CDR3 DNA reads as TGTGCCAGCAGTGAAAGAGTTGGGGGGGTGGGGACCCACTACGAGCAGTACTTC. The encoded protein is CASSERVGGVGTHYEQYF.

The V and J genes are TRBV29-1 and TRBJ2-1, with 8 bases matching TRBD2. Germline V gene lookup returns CDR1 SQVTM and CDR2 ANQGSEA. The V gene end was trimmed by 4 bases and the J gene end by 0 bases; junction bases not matched to a gene: 5. The CDR3 totals 15 residues. The CDR3 here is CSVGSGSGSYNEQFF. DNA of the CDR3: TGCAGCGTTGGCAGCGGGAGCGGCTCCTACAATGAGCAGTTCTTC.

The chain combines TRBV7-3 with TRBJ2-3; 9 bases are shared with TRBD2. The ends lost 2 bases at V and 2 bases at J; junction bases unmatched: 8. Germline V gene lookup returns CDR1 SGHTA and CDR2 FQGTGA. The CDR3 is 17 amino acids. This CDR3 is CASSLASSGRHTDTQYF. For the CDR3, the DNA is TGTGCCAGCAGCTTAGCCAGCAGCGGGAGGCACACAGATACGCAGTATTTT. Together with reference TRBV7-3 and TRBJ2-3, the CDR3 gives the full variable domain: GAGVSQTPSNKVTEKGKYVELRCDPISGHTALYWYRQSLGQGPEFLIYFQGTGAADDSGLPNDRFFAVRPEGSVSTLKIQRTERGDSAVYLCASSLASSGRHTDTQYFGPGTRLTVL.

The CDR3 region has the DNA TGTGCCAGCAGTGATCGGGGGAATCAGCCCCAGCATTTT. It yields the protein CASSDRGNQPQHF. The V call is TRBV6-1, the J call TRBJ1-5, with D perhaps TRBD1 (5 bases). Germline V gene data show CDR1 as MNHNS and CDR2 as SASEGT. The CDR3 runs to 13 residues. Deletions cut 3 bases from V and 4 bases from J, with 7 bases between.

A few counts support this clone. The chain is built from TRBV7-9 and TRBJ1-1; 7 bases match TRBD1. The CDR3 has 14 amino acids. With V trimmed by 5 bases and J by 5 bases, 8 bases remained unmatched. CDR1 SEHNR and CDR2 FQNEAQ come from the germline V gene (reference sequence). CDR3 sequence: CASSTDRVWTEAFF. CDR3 in DNA: TGTGCCAGCAGCACCGACAGGGTTTGGACTGAAGCTTTCTTT.

The chain uses TRBV6-6 and TRBJ2-6; D possibly corresponds to TRBD2 (6 bases). V was cut by 7 bases and J by 5 bases, with 18 bases left in between. The CDR3 has 16 amino acids. The germline V gene encodes CDR1 MNHNY and CDR2 SVGAGI (reference sequence). The CDR3 protein is CASTGLAGGRANVLTF. DNA for the CDR3: TGTGCCAGCACCGGACTCGCCGGGGGTCGGGCCAACGTCCTGACTTTC.

This clone was recorded a few times. The genes are TRBV6-6 and TRBJ1-1; TRBD1 is a possible D gene (5 bases). In germline, CDR1 is MNHNY, CDR2 SVGAGI (reference sequence). V was trimmed by 11 bases and J by 1 base, leaving 14 bases between them. The CDR3 extends over 13 amino acids. The CDR3 spells CAEGRGQNTEAFF. The CDR3 DNA is TGTGCCGAAGGGAGGGGCCAGAACACTGAAGCTTTCTTT.

The chain couples TRBV5-1 to TRBJ1-4; D is unresolved. The CDR3 extends over 14 amino acids. Between the trimmed V and J ends, which lost 2 bases and 6 bases, there was a span of 11 bases. Germline V gives CDR1 SGHRS, CDR2 YFSETQ. The CDR3 nucleotides are TGCGCCAGCAGCTTAAGTACGGGAGATGAAAAACTGTTTTTT. Its translation is CASSLSTGDEKLFF. The entire variable domain, with the rest obtained from reference TRBV5-1 and TRBJ1-4, is as follows: KAGVTQTPRYLIKTRGQQVTLSCSPISGHRSVSWYQQTPGQGLQFLFEYFSETQRNKGNFPGRFSGRQFSNSRSEMNVSTLELGDSALYLCASSLSTGDEKLFFGSGTQLSVL.

V is TRBV28 and J is TRBJ1-5, with D unresolved. Trimming pared 5 bases from V and 3 bases from J, leaving 8 bases between. The CDR3 is 13 amino acids. Germline CDR1 MDHEN, CDR2 SYDVKM. The chain's CDR3 is CASSRQVNQPQHF. The CDR3 coding sequence is TGTGCCAGCAGTCGACAAGTCAATCAGCCCCAGCATTTT.